This is a list of T cell receptor beta chains from one sample in a study of cytomegalovirus exposure and HLA in healthy donors. Only in-frame clones appear in the TCRdb table, and some are missing; sequencing was by immunoSEQ multiplex PCR. The profile shows more than 150,000 clones, approximately 84% of them singletons. The sequenced sample consisted of PBMCs. These receptors all stem from a woman aged 50 to 65 in good health and CMV-seropositive. Both conserved end residues are part of each CDR3. The order of the fields is J gene, clone size, D gene, V gene, CDR3 DNA, CDR3 protein. A D gene is named only where the DNA matches it firmly. A row's size may be missing; if present it is once, few, many or a size class.

J: TRBJ2-7
size: few
D: .
V: TRBV18
DNA: TGTGCCAGCGTGGCGGGCAGTTCCTACGAGCAGTACTTC
CDR3: CASVAGSSYEQYF

J: TRBJ2-2
size: .
D: .
V: TRBV7-6
DNA: TGTGCCAGCAGCTTAGTACCCACAGGAGCATCGAACACCGGGGAGCTGTTTTTT
CDR3: CASSLVPTGASNTGELFF

J: TRBJ2-1
size: .
D: TRBD1
V: TRBV27
DNA: TGTGCCAGCAGTTACCAGGGGGCAGGCGAGCAGTTCTTC
CDR3: CASSYQGAGEQFF

J: TRBJ1-5
size: .
D: .
V: TRBV2
DNA: TGTGCCAGCAGTGAGGAGGCGGGGGAGCTTCAGCCCCAGCATTTT
CDR3: CASSEEAGELQPQHF

J: TRBJ2-7
size: .
D: TRBD1
V: TRBV6-5
DNA: TGTGCCAGCAGGGAGGGGACAGGGAATTCGAGGGAGCAGTACTTC
CDR3: CASREGTGNSREQYF

J: TRBJ1-2
size: .
D: .
V: TRBV11-3
DNA: TGTGCCAGCAGCTTAGCCGCAGGTGCCTATGGCTACACCTTC
CDR3: CASSLAAGAYGYTF

J: TRBJ1-6
size: .
D: .
V: TRBV28
DNA: TGTGCCAGCAGGCCCAGGGGTCGGCGGGCACCGAATTCACCCCTCCACTTC
CDR3: CASRPRGRRAPNSPLHF

J: TRBJ1-4
size: .
D: .
V: TRBV6-6
DNA: TGTGCCAGCCGGGGGGGCATTGAAAAACTGTTTTTT
CDR3: CASRGGIEKLFF

J: TRBJ2-7
size: .
D: .
V: TRBV29-1
DNA: TGCAGCGTTCGCCCGCTGGGTGGGGCGGGGGAGCAGTACTTC
CDR3: CSVRPLGGAGEQYF

J: TRBJ1-6
size: .
D: TRBD1
V: TRBV28
DNA: TGTGCCAGCACCATACCGGGACAGCTAAATTCACCCCTCCACTTT
CDR3: CASTIPGQLNSPLHF

J: TRBJ2-1
size: .
D: .
V: TRBV2
DNA: TGTGCCAGCAGTGAGGAGGGGACGTCCTACAATGAGCAGTTCTTC
CDR3: CASSEEGTSYNEQFF

J: TRBJ1-1
size: few
D: .
V: TRBV19
DNA: TGTGCCAGTAGTCGGGCACAGGGGAACACTGAAGCTTTCTTT
CDR3: CASSRAQGNTEAFF

J: TRBJ2-1
size: .
D: .
V: TRBV1
DNA: TGCACCAGCAGCCTAGCGGGGTTCGCCTACAATGAGCAGTTCTTC
CDR3: CTSSLAGFAYNEQFF

J: TRBJ2-1
size: .
D: TRBD2
V: TRBV4-3
DNA: TGCGCCAGCAGCCAAGTTCCTAGCGGGGGATCGAATGAGCAGTTCTTC
CDR3: CASSQVPSGGSNEQFF

J: TRBJ1-1
size: few
D: .
V: TRBV5-6
DNA: TGTGCCAGCAGCTTGTATGGGCAACGGGAGGGAAACACTGAAGCTTTCTTT
CDR3: CASSLYGQREGNTEAFF

J: TRBJ2-5
size: .
D: TRBD1
V: TRBV4-3
DNA: TGCGCCAGCAGCCAAAAGGGACAGCGAGAGACCCAGTACTTC
CDR3: CASSQKGQRETQYF

J: TRBJ2-4
size: .
D: .
V: TRBV10-3
DNA: TGTGCCATCAGTGAGTTTGACCCAGGGACGCGGGGCCTAAACATTCAGTACTTC
CDR3: CAISEFDPGTRGLNIQYF

J: TRBJ2-7
size: .
D: TRBD1
V: TRBV5-5
DNA: TGTGCCAGCAGCTTTTATTTGGACAGGCGAGCGAAGCCAAACTCCTACGAGCAGTACTTC
CDR3: CASSFYLDRRAKPNSYEQYF

J: TRBJ2-7
size: once
D: TRBD1
V: TRBV19
DNA: TGTGCCAGTAGTATGGGGCAGGGGGCCTACGAGCAGTACTTC
CDR3: CASSMGQGAYEQYF

J: TRBJ1-1
size: .
D: TRBD1
V: TRBV19
DNA: TGTGCCGTCGCCAGGGGGCAAAACACTGAAGCTTTCTTT
CDR3: CAVARGQNTEAFF

J: TRBJ2-1
size: .
D: TRBD1
V: TRBV2
DNA: TGTGCCAGCAGCCCACAACCGACAGGGGGCAATGAGCAGTTCTTC
CDR3: CASSPQPTGGNEQFF

J: TRBJ2-2
size: .
D: .
V: TRBV6-1
DNA: TGTGCCAGCAGTCGAGGGCGGGACACCGGGGAGCTGTTTTTT
CDR3: CASSRGRDTGELFF

J: TRBJ2-3
size: .
D: .
V: TRBV11-2
DNA: TGTGCCAGCAGCTTAGATGGGACCCCGCGGGGCACGCAGTATTTT
CDR3: CASSLDGTPRGTQYF

J: TRBJ1-4
size: .
D: TRBD1
V: TRBV10-3
DNA: TGTGCCATCAGGAGGGACAGGGATGGTGAAAAACTGTTTTTT
CDR3: CAIRRDRDGEKLFF

J: TRBJ2-5
size: .
D: .
V: TRBV5-1
DNA: TGCGCCAGCAGCTTGCAGGGGCGGCAAGAGACCCAGTACTTC
CDR3: CASSLQGRQETQYF

J: TRBJ1-4
size: once
D: .
V: TRBV6-5
DNA: TGTGCCAGCAGTAGGACAGCAACTAATGAAAAACTGTTTTTT
CDR3: CASSRTATNEKLFF

J: TRBJ2-2
size: .
D: TRBD1
V: TRBV10-1
DNA: TGCGCCCGCGCACCAAGATCAGGGGGCAACACCGGGGAGCTGTTTTTT
CDR3: CARAPRSGGNTGELFF

J: TRBJ2-1
size: .
D: .
V: TRBV18
DNA: TGTGCCAGCTTTTCACAGGTTCCCGATGAGCAGTTCTTC
CDR3: CASFSQVPDEQFF

J: TRBJ1-4
size: .
D: TRBD1
V: TRBV2
DNA: TGTGCCAGCGACAGGGGGGAAGGGGAAAAACTGTTTTTT
CDR3: CASDRGEGEKLFF

J: TRBJ2-5
size: .
D: .
V: TRBV4-1
DNA: TGTGCCAGCAGCCGGTTGGGAGACCTTCAAGAGACCCAGTACTTC
CDR3: CASSRLGDLQETQYF

J: TRBJ2-5
size: once
D: TRBD1
V: TRBV7-9
DNA: TGTGCCAGCAGCTTAGACCTACAGGGGGCCTTTGAGACCCAGTACTTC
CDR3: CASSLDLQGAFETQYF

J: TRBJ1-1
size: .
D: .
V: TRBV4-1
DNA: TGCGCCAGCAGCTCCCAGGAGAACACTGAAGCTTTCTTT
CDR3: CASSSQENTEAFF

J: TRBJ2-1
size: .
D: TRBD1
V: TRBV23-1
DNA: TGCGCCAGCAGTCAATCGGGCAGGGGGATCGACAATGAGCAGTTCTTC
CDR3: CASSQSGRGIDNEQFF

J: TRBJ1-3
size: .
D: .
V: TRBV15
DNA: TGTGCCACCAGCAGAAAAAGGGGCGAAGGAAACACCATATATTTT
CDR3: CATSRKRGEGNTIYF

J: TRBJ2-3
size: .
D: TRBD2
V: TRBV7-9
DNA: TGTGCCAGCAGCGCCAGCGGGGGCCGGCGGGATACGCAGTATTTT
CDR3: CASSASGGRRDTQYF

J: TRBJ2-7
size: .
D: TRBD2
V: TRBV19
DNA: TGTGCCAGTAGTTCATCTAGCGGACCCTACGAGCAGTACTTC
CDR3: CASSSSSGPYEQYF

J: TRBJ2-3
size: .
D: .
V: TRBV5-8
DNA: TGTGCCAGCAGCTTAGATAGGACTCTTTCTAGCACAGATACGCAGTATTTT
CDR3: CASSLDRTLSSTDTQYF

J: TRBJ2-3
size: once
D: .
V: TRBV2
DNA: TGTGCCAGCAGACTAGCAACTAGCACAGATACGCAGTATTTT
CDR3: CASRLATSTDTQYF

J: TRBJ2-2
size: .
D: .
V: TRBV5-1
DNA: TGCGCCAGCAGCTGGACAGACACCGGGGAGCTGTTTTTT
CDR3: CASSWTDTGELFF

J: TRBJ1-1
size: .
D: TRBD1
V: TRBV5-1
DNA: TGCGCCAGCAGCTCTCAGGACAGGGTCATTGAAGCTTTCTTT
CDR3: CASSSQDRVIEAFF